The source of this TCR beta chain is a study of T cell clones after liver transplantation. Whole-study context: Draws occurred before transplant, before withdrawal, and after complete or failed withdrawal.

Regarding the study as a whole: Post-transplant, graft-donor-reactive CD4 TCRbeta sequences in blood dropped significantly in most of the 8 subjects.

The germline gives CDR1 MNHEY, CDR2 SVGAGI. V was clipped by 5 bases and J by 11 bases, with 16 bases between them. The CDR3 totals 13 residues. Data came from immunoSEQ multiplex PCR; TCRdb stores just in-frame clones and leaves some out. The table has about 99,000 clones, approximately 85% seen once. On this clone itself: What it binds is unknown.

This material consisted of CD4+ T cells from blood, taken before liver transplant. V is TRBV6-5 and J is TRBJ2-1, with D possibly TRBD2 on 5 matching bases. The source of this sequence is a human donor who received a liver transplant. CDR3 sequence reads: CASSPASTRKQFF. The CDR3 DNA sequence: TGTGCCAGCAGTCCCGCATCCACTAGGAAGCAGTTCTTC.